These 3 T cell receptor beta chains originate from one sample sequenced in a study of T cells expressing NK-cell markers. Reprocessing the 5' RACE reads, TCRdb reports a single entry for every CDR3 protein and omits DNA. This table holds roughly 160,000 distinct CDR3 sequences. Sequencing was done on a sample of blood T cells: a sorted CD56 or NKG2C T cell subset, CD4+ or CD8+ T cells, or bulk PBMC T cells (not recorded which). All receptors derive from a man aged 18 to 69 in good health.

This chain joins TRBV5-4 and TRBJ2-1. Germline CDR1 and CDR2: SGHNT and YYREEE (reference sequence). CDR3 length: 15 amino acids. CDR3 residues: CASSPHPNSYNEQFF.

The genes are TRBV12-3 or TRBV12-4 and TRBJ2-2; TCRdb calls TRBD2, which cannot be checked without DNA. The CDR3 is 13 amino acids. Here the CDR3 reads CASSGGDTGELFF.

The chain carries TRBV28 and TRBJ2-2. The CDR3 extends over 11 amino acids. The germline gives CDR1 MDHEN, CDR2 SYDVKM. The CDR3 loop is CASSWGGELFF.